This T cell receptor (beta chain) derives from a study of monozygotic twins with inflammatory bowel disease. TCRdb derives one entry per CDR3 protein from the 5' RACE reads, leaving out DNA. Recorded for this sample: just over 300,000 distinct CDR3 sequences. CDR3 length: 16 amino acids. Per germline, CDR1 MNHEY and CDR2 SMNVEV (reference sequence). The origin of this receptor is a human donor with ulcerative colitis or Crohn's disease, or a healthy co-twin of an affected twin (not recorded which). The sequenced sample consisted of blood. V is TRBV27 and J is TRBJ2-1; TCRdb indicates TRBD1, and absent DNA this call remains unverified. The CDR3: CASSLWGRGNYNEQFF.